The TCR beta chain under discussion was sequenced for a study of OX40 agonist ivuxolimab in advanced cancers. TCRdb keeps only in-frame clones here, not all; method: immunoSEQ multiplex PCR. The repertoire holds 62,000 or so clones, about 89% seen once, with about 5% in the top ten. Blood draws occurred at baseline, cycle 4 day 1, and cycle 7 day 1. The CDR3 length is 11 residues. Trimming left V 10 bases short and J 6 bases short, with 13 bases between. Germline V lookup: CDR1 LNHDA, CDR2 SQIVND (reference sequence). The TCR sequence derives from an adult with an advanced solid tumor such as melanoma, head and neck, liver or kidney cancer. The starting material was CD4+ or CD8+ T cells sorted from blood, obtained in a trial of the OX40 agonist ivuxolimab. The chain links TRBV19 to TRBJ2-7; a possible D gene is TRBD2 (6 bases). The CDR3 DNA reads as TGTGCCACCAAGGCGGGGCTCGAGCAGTACTTC. Its translation is CATKAGLEQYF.